The 31 T cell receptor beta chains reported below all come from one sample, sequenced in a study of siplizumab effects on memory and regulatory T cells. The table came from immunoSEQ multiplex PCR; TCRdb's copy has only in-frame clones and leaves some out. The sample shows about 72,000 clones, 91% of them seen only once. Specimen: CD8+ T cells sorted from blood. The origin of the receptors is a human donor in good health.

The V call is TRBV9, the J call TRBJ2-7; tentative D call: TRBD2 (6 bases). The V gene's germline CDR1 is SGDLS and CDR2 YYNGEE. This CDR3 has 15 residues. V lost 1 base and J 0 bases, leaving 11 bases between the germline ends. The CDR3 loop is CASSVNGGNSYEQYF. The CDR3 DNA reads TGTGCCAGCAGCGTAAACGGAGGGAACTCCTACGAGCAGTACTTC.

The chain uses TRBV11-2 and TRBJ2-7, with 10 bases identical to TRBD1. Germline lookup yields CDR1 SGHAT and CDR2 FQNNGV. The CDR3 has 18 amino acids. The ends lost 2 bases at V and 4 bases at J; junction bases unmatched: 14. CDR3 in DNA: TGTGCCAGCAGCTTATGGGACAGGGGCCCCCTACGTGAGTACGAGCAGTACTTC. This encodes CASSLWDRGPLREYEQYF.

The genes are TRBV20-1 and TRBJ2-1; 7 bases match TRBD2. The germline CDR1 and CDR2 sequences are DFQATT and SNEGSKA (reference sequence). The CDR3 is made up of 11 amino acids. V was clipped by 3 bases and J by 11 bases; unmatched bases: 4. DNA for the CDR3: TGCAGTGCTAGGGAGACTAGCCAGCAGTTCTTC. It yields the protein CSARETSQQFF.

The chain recombines TRBV11-3 with TRBJ2-2; 7 bases agree with TRBD2. CDR1 is SGHNT and CDR2 is YENEEA in the germline V gene. Trimming cost V 5 bases and J 2 bases; bases outside gene matches: 5. The CDR3 covers 15 residues. The CDR3 sequence is CASSPGGLNTGELFF. The CDR3 DNA is TGTGCCAGCAGCCCGGGAGGTCTTAACACCGGGGAGCTGTTTTTT.

V usage is TRBV5-1 and J usage is TRBJ2-6; D not resolved. V lost 0 bases and J 0 bases, leaving 10 bases between the germline ends. The length of the CDR3 is 17 residues. CDR1 and CDR2 (germline): SGHRS, YFSETQ. CDR3 bases: TGCGCCAGCAGCTTGGGGCAGACCCTCTCTGGGGCCAACGTCCTGACTTTC. It specifies CASSLGQTLSGANVLTF. Using reference TRBV5-1 and TRBJ2-6 for the parts outside the CDR3, the full variable domain is KAGVTQTPRYLIKTRGQQVTLSCSPISGHRSVSWYQQTPGQGLQFLFEYFSETQRNKGNFPGRFSGRQFSNSRSEMNVSTLELGDSALYLCASSLGQTLSGANVLTFGAGSRLTVL.

The chain combines TRBV5-5 with TRBJ2-1, with 10 bases lining up with TRBD2. The CDR3 extends over 16 amino acids. V lost 1 base to trimming and J lost 8 bases; unmatched junction nucleotides: 9. Germline V lookup: CDR1 SGHKS, CDR2 YYEKEE (reference sequence). DNA of the CDR3: TGTGCCAGCAGCTTGTGGCTAGCGGGAGTCGGGGATGAGCAGTTCTTC. This encodes CASSLWLAGVGDEQFF.

The rearrangement uses TRBV25-1 and TRBJ2-5; 13 bases are a match to TRBD2. Germline V CDR1 and CDR2: MGHDK, SYGVNS. Trimming took 6 bases from V and 4 from J; bases not matched to a gene: 8. This CDR3 comprises 16 residues. In DNA, the CDR3 is TGTGCCAGCAGCGAAGGACTAGCGGGAGTTATAGAGACCCAGTACTTC. It codes for CASSEGLAGVIETQYF.

The chain couples TRBV5-1 to TRBJ2-3; D is possibly TRBD1 or TRBD2 (5 bases each). Looked up from germline, CDR1 is SGHRS and CDR2 is YFSETQ. CDR3 length equals 15 residues. The germline V and J ends were trimmed by 2 bases and 2 bases, with 12 bases remaining between them. CDR3 coding DNA: TGCGCCAGCAGCTTAGAGGGACCAGACACAGATACGCAGTATTTT. Translated: CASSLEGPDTDTQYF. The variable domain in full, with the rest retrieved from reference TRBV5-1 and TRBJ2-3, is KAGVTQTPRYLIKTRGQQVTLSCSPISGHRSVSWYQQTPGQGLQFLFEYFSETQRNKGNFPGRFSGRQFSNSRSEMNVSTLELGDSALYLCASSLEGPDTDTQYFGPGTRLTVL.

This rearrangement joins TRBV9 to TRBJ2-1; 7 bases match TRBD2. This CDR3 contains 17 residues. Trimming removed 1 base from V and 2 bases from J; junction bases left unmatched: 9. Germline CDR1 and CDR2: SGDLS and YYNGEE. Here the CDR3 DNA reads TGTGCCAGCAGCGTAACGCGGGAGCGGGTAACCTACAATGAGCAGTTCTTC. It yields the protein CASSVTRERVTYNEQFF.

This chain joins TRBV4-1 and TRBJ1-1; D is undetermined. V lost 1 base, J lost 5 bases, and 8 bases lay in between. CDR1 and CDR2 (germline): MGHRA, YSYEKL. This CDR3 region has 13 residues. DNA for the CDR3: TGCGCCAGCAGCCAAGGGATTAATACTGAAGCTTTCTTT. It codes for CASSQGINTEAFF.

V usage is TRBV19 and J usage is TRBJ2-6; D not resolved. The CDR3 spans 15 residues. Trimming shortened V by 1 base and J by 0 bases, and 4 bases separated the two germline ends. Germline lookup yields CDR1 LNHDA and CDR2 SQIVND (reference sequence). The CDR3 sequence is CASSIVSSGANVLTF. CDR3 DNA sequence: TGTGCCAGTAGTATAGTCAGCTCTGGGGCCAACGTCCTGACTTTC. Drawing the rest from reference TRBV19 and TRBJ2-6, the complete variable domain is DGGITQSPKYLFRKEGQNVTLSCEQNLNHDAMYWYRQDPGQGLRLIYYSQIVNDFQKGDIAEGYSVSREKKESFPLTVTSAQKNPTAFYLCASSIVSSGANVLTFGAGSRLTVL.

V is TRBV9 and J is TRBJ1-1; possible D gene TRBD1, 5 bases. The germline V gene has CDR1 SGDLS and CDR2 YYNGEE. V gave up 2 bases and J gave up 0 bases, with 8 bases separating them. The CDR3 totals 14 residues. The CDR3 is CASSVRGMNTEAFF. The CDR3 DNA sequence: TGTGCCAGCAGCGTCCGGGGGATGAACACTGAAGCTTTCTTT.

The chain carries TRBV27 and TRBJ1-2; TRBD1 matches at 10 bases. Germline CDR1 reads MNHEY; CDR2 reads SMNVEV (reference sequence). The CDR3 is 17 residues long. Trimming took 3 bases from V and 1 from J; bases not matched to a gene: 8. The CDR3 is CASSFRGTGAFNYGYTF. The CDR3 DNA sequence: TGTGCCAGCAGTTTTAGGGGGACAGGGGCCTTTAACTATGGCTACACCTTC.

This chain connects TRBV27 to TRBJ1-2; D is possibly TRBD1 (6 bases). V was pared by 5 bases and J by 6 bases, with 19 bases between. Germline-derived CDR1 and CDR2 are MNHEY and SMNVEV (reference sequence). CDR3 size: 15 residues. CDR3 DNA sequence: TGTGCCAGCAGTCCCCACGGGGGCTCCGGACATGGCTACACCTTC. Translated, it gives CASSPHGGSGHGYTF.

This chain links TRBV9 with TRBJ2-7; 11 positions match TRBD1. V lost 0 bases to trimming and J lost 2 bases; unmatched junction nucleotides: 4. The CDR3 is made up of 16 amino acids. Germline CDR1 and CDR2: SGDLS and YYNGEE. The DNA for the CDR3 is TGTGCCAGCAGCGTAGAGGGACAGGGGGACCCCTACGAGCAGTACTTC. Protein sequence: CASSVEGQGDPYEQYF.

In its sample, this clone was seen once. This chain uses TRBV29-1 with TRBJ2-7, with unresolved D. CDR1 and CDR2 (germline): SQVTM, ANQGSEA. CDR3 length: 12 amino acids. V lost 3 bases and J lost 1, with 7 bases in between. Here the CDR3 reads CSVEARSYEQYF. The CDR3, as DNA: TGCAGCGTTGAGGCCAGGTCCTACGAGCAGTACTTC.

This clone was seen just once. Its ends do not fully match the called genes, so a read error is possible. The rearrangement links TRBV7-7 to TRBJ2-5; the match to TRBD2 covers 10 bases. The CDR3 is 16 amino acids. The germline V gene encodes CDR1 SSHAT and CDR2 FNYEAQ (reference sequence). The CDR3 DNA sequence: TGTGCTAGCAGCTTAGCGGATGGACTAGCGGAAGAGACCCAGTACTTC. Residues: CASSLADGLAEETQYF.

The chain combines TRBV6-1 with TRBJ2-2; 8 bases match TRBD1. Per the germline V gene, CDR1 is MNHNS and CDR2 is SASEGT. Trimming cost V 10 bases and J 1 base; bases outside gene matches: 5. This CDR3 comprises 14 residues. Here the CDR3 DNA reads TGTGCCACCGACGACAGGGGGAACACCGGGGAGCTGTTTTTT. As protein: CATDDRGNTGELFF.

The chain joins TRBV2 to TRBJ1-2; D unresolved. The CDR3 has 13 amino acids. CDR1 is SNHLY, CDR2 FYNNEI, per germline. The V and J ends lost 5 bases and 6 bases respectively, with 13 bases between them. The chain's CDR3 is CASSYGVSHGYTF. The CDR3 DNA sequence: TGTGCCAGCAGTTACGGGGTTTCCCATGGCTACACCTTC.

The V call is TRBV27, the J call TRBJ2-1; D is possibly TRBD1 (5 bases). The CDR3 is made up of 13 amino acids. Germline V CDR1 and CDR2: MNHEY, SMNVEV (reference sequence). The germline V and J ends were trimmed by 5 bases and 6 bases, with 11 bases remaining between them. CDR3: CASSQGFINEQFF. In nucleotides, the CDR3 is TGTGCCAGCAGTCAGGGATTCATCAATGAGCAGTTCTTC.

The J gene is TRBJ2-3, the V gene TRBV11-2; 7 nucleotides line up with TRBD2. The CDR3 extends over 16 amino acids. The V and J ends lost 1 base and 2 bases, in that order; junction bases with no gene match: 6. Germline values: CDR1 SGHAT, CDR2 FQNNGV. This chain's CDR3 is CASSLVLAAITDTQYF. The DNA of the CDR3 is TGTGCCAGCAGCTTAGTCCTAGCGGCTATCACAGATACGCAGTATTTT. Full variable domain (outside the CDR3, taken from reference TRBV11-2 and TRBJ2-3): EAGVAQSPRYKIIEKRQSVAFWCNPISGHATLYWYQQILGQGPKLLIQFQNNGVVDDSQLPKDRFSAERLKGVDSTLKIQPAKLEDSAVYLCASSLVLAAITDTQYFGPGTRLTVL.

The chain carries TRBV7-3 and TRBJ2-5; D possibly corresponds to TRBD2 (6 bases). CDR1 is SGHTA, CDR2 FQGTGA, per germline. The CDR3 contains 16 residues. The germline V and J ends were trimmed by 5 bases and 4 bases, with 20 bases remaining between them. CDR3 in DNA: TGTGCCAGCAGCCCCCTCGGAGCGGGCTTAGTAGAGACCCAGTACTTC. This gives the protein CASSPLGAGLVETQYF.

CDR3 loop: CASSFSGTGGEKLFF. The CDR3, as DNA: TGTGCCAGCAGTTTTAGCGGGACAGGGGGTGAAAAACTGTTTTTT. The rearrangement uses TRBV27 and TRBJ1-4, with 11 bases lining up with TRBD1. The CDR3 is 15 residues long. Germline CDR1 and CDR2: MNHEY and SMNVEV (reference sequence). Losses at the gene ends were 3 bases for V and 7 bases for J; bases not matched to a gene: 4.

The chain joins TRBV6-4 to TRBJ2-3; D is unclear. CDR1 is MRHNA, CDR2 SNTAGT, per germline. V was cut by 3 bases and J by 3 bases, with 7 bases left in between. The length of the CDR3 is 13 residues. CDR3 bases: TGTGCCAGCAGTGAAAAGGTTACAGATACGCAGTATTTT. Its translation: CASSEKVTDTQYF.

This clone was seen a single time. The chain uses TRBV5-1 and TRBJ1-2; 10 bases map to TRBD1. This CDR3 is built from 16 residues. After removal of 0 bases from V and 3 bases from J, the junction contained 5 bases not matched to a gene. The V gene's germline CDR1 is SGHRS and CDR2 YFSETQ. The CDR3 protein is CASSLAGTGADYGYTF. The DNA of the CDR3 is TGCGCCAGCAGCTTGGCCGGGACAGGGGCGGACTATGGCTACACCTTC.

The genes are TRBV27 and TRBJ2-3, with D possibly being TRBD2 (6 bases). Germline CDR1 and CDR2: MNHEY and SMNVEV (reference sequence). CDR3 size: 18 residues. Deletions cut 6 bases from V and 0 bases from J, with 22 bases between. CDR3 bases: TGTGCCAGCAGCCATTATCCAGCGGGTAGCCCTAGCACAGATACGCAGTATTTT. This encodes CASSHYPAGSPSTDTQYF.

CDR3 in DNA: TGTGCCAGCAGCTTAGCAGAGTCGTACGAGCAGTACTTC. Amino acid sequence: CASSLAESYEQYF. The V gene is TRBV7-2, the J gene TRBJ2-7; D remains unclear. This CDR3 comprises 13 residues. Looked up from germline, CDR1 is SGHTA and CDR2 is FQGNSA. Trimming pared 0 bases from V and 4 bases from J, leaving 7 bases between.

The V call is TRBV29-1, the J call TRBJ2-7; 9 nucleotides line up with TRBD2. Germline V gene data show CDR1 as SQVTM and CDR2 as ANQGSEA. The junction had 10 bases not matched to a gene; V was cut back by 8 bases and J by 5 bases. The CDR3 has 13 residues. The DNA for the CDR3 is TGCAGCACCCTGGCGGGGGGGGAACACGAGCAGTACTTC. Its protein product is CSTLAGGEHEQYF.

The J gene is TRBJ2-1, the V gene TRBV7-9; D is possibly TRBD2 (6 bases). The CDR3 covers 16 residues. The germline CDR1 and CDR2 sequences are SEHNR and FQNEAQ (reference sequence). The germline V and J ends were trimmed by 3 bases and 2 bases, with 14 bases remaining between them. CDR3 sequence reads: CASSFLLAQPYNEQFF. In DNA, the CDR3 is TGTGCCAGCAGCTTTCTGCTAGCGCAACCCTACAATGAGCAGTTCTTC.

The chain joins TRBV27 to TRBJ2-2; D unresolved. The CDR3 consists of 14 residues. V was cut by 2 bases and J by 0 bases, with 4 bases left in between. Germline CDR1 and CDR2: MNHEY and SMNVEV (reference sequence). The CDR3 coding sequence is TGTGCCAGCAGTTTAAACGCGAACACCGGGGAGCTGTTTTTT. It specifies CASSLNANTGELFF.

V usage is TRBV19 and J usage is TRBJ2-3, with D possibly being TRBD1 (5 bases). V lost 6 bases, J lost 2 bases, and 9 bases lay in between. Germline V lookup: CDR1 LNHDA, CDR2 SQIVND (reference sequence). CDR3 length: 13 residues. The chain's CDR3 is CASSTGFTDTQYF. In DNA form, the CDR3 reads TGTGCCAGTAGCACAGGATTCACAGATACGCAGTATTTT.